The T cell receptor (beta chain) described here comes from a study of response to subunit inactivated influenza vaccine. General observations from the study: There was a suggestion from the authors that each seasonal influenza vaccination recruits few new T cells.

TCRdb independently ran MiXCR on the RT-PCR reads; one entry per CDR3 protein. Among around 200,000 distinct CDR3 sequences, approximately 9.2% were seen once, and the ten largest hold about 11%. The length of the CDR3 is 15 residues. Trimming removed 6 bases from V and 4 bases from J; junction bases left unmatched: 4. Germline V CDR1 and CDR2: SGHAT, FQNNGV. Turning to this clonotype: Its antigen remains unidentified.

The gene calls are TRBV11-2 and TRBJ2-4; TRBD2 matches at 12 bases. This clonotype was sampled from a man aged 45-60 years who received an inactivated influenza vaccine. Material: non-naive T cells sorted from PBMCs, obtained on the day of vaccination. The CDR3 bases are TGTGCCAGCAGACTAGCGGGGGGCGGAAAAAACATTCAGTACTTC. Translating gives CASRLAGGGKNIQYF.